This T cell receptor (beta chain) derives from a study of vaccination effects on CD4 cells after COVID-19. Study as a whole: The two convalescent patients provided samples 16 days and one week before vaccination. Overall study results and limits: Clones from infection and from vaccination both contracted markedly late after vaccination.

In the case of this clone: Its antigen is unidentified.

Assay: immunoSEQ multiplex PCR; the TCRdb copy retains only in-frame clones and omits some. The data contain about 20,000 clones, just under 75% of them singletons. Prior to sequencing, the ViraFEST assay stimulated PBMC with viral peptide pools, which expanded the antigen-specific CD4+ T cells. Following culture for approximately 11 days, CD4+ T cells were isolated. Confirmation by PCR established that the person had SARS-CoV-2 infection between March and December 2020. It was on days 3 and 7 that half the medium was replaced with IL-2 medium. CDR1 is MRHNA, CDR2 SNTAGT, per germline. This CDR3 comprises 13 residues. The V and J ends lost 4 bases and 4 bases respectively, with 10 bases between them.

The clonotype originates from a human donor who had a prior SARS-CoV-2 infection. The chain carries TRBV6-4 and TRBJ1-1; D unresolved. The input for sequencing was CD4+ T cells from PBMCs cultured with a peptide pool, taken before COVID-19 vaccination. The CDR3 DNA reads TGTGCCAGCAGTGCCGGGAGCGGCACTGAAGCTTTCTTT. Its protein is CASSAGSGTEAFF.